This is a list of T cell receptor beta chains from one sample in a study of PD-L1 blockade in urothelial cancer. Profiling relied on immunoSEQ multiplex PCR, and the TCRdb table lists in-frame clones only, not all of them. The table has tens of thousands of clones, over 80% seen once. The material sequenced was PBMCs, taken around atezolizumab (anti-PD-L1) treatment. The receptors come from a man aged 35-49 years with urothelial cancer. Both conserved end residues are part of each CDR3. Fields, in order: D gene, clone size, J gene, V gene, CDR3 protein, CDR3 DNA. The D gene is left open where the match is weak. The listing skips clone size in some rows; elsewhere it reads once, few, many or a size class.

TRBD2,NA,TRBJ2-7,TRBV5-4,CASSLVAGEREQYF,TGTGCCAGCAGCTTGGTAGCGGGAGAACGTGAGCAGTACTTC
TRBD2,few,TRBJ2-7,TRBV27,CASSLGGSGTYEQYF,TGTGCCAGCAGTTTAGGGGGTAGCGGGACCTACGAGCAGTACTTC
NA,NA,TRBJ2-5,TRBV5-1,CASSLNGPQETQYF,TGCGCCAGCAGCTTGAATGGGCCTCAAGAGACCCAGTACTTC
NA,once,TRBJ1-2,TRBV29-1,CSVASGGSNYGYTF,TGCAGCGTTGCTTCGGGGGGTAGTAACTATGGCTACACCTTC
NA,NA,TRBJ2-7,TRBV28,CASSKRVRSYEQYF,TGTGCCAGCAGTAAGAGGGTACGCTCCTACGAGCAGTACTTC
NA,NA,TRBJ2-1,TRBV7-8,CASSLPEGPEQFF,TGTGCCAGCAGCCTACCTGAGGGTCCTGAGCAGTTCTTC
TRBD1,NA,TRBJ1-1,TRBV29-1,CSVGNRRGQGDAFF,TGCAGCGTTGGAAACCGCCGGGGACAGGGTGACGCTTTCTTT
NA,NA,TRBJ1-2,TRBV28,CASSFLGLYGYTF,TGTGCCAGCAGTTTTCTAGGTCTATATGGCTACACCTTC
TRBD1,NA,TRBJ2-3,TRBV5-1,CASSPPGGQDTQYF,TGCGCCAGCAGCCCCCCAGGGGGCCAAGATACGCAGTATTTT
NA,NA,TRBJ2-7,TRBV27,CASSISGQTYEQYF,TGTGCCAGCAGTATTTCCGGACAGACCTACGAGCAGTACTTC
TRBD1,NA,TRBJ2-7,TRBV6-5,CASSYSDRGSYEQYF,TGTGCCAGCAGTTACTCGGACAGGGGCTCCTACGAGCAGTACTTC
NA,NA,TRBJ1-1,TRBV28,CASTPGGVRGTEAFF,TGTGCCAGCACCCCGGGCGGGGTTCGGGGCACTGAAGCTTTCTTT
TRBD2,NA,TRBJ2-7,TRBV5-4,CASSLAGLAGMSYEQYF,TGTGCCAGCAGCTTGGCCGGACTAGCGGGGATGTCCTACGAGCAGTACTTC
NA,NA,TRBJ2-7,TRBV25-1,CASSDQGSRWGKNEQYF,TGTGCCAGCAGTGACCAGGGTAGCAGGTGGGGAAAGAACGAGCAGTACTTC
TRBD1,NA,TRBJ1-1,TRBV14,CASSQRTGMNTEAFF,TGTGCCAGCAGCCAGAGGACAGGGATGAACACTGAAGCTTTCTTT
TRBD2,NA,TRBJ2-3,TRBV9,CASSVGGTSGEVGYF,TGTGCCAGCAGCGTAGGAGGGACTAGCGGAGAGGTGGGATATTTT
TRBD2,NA,TRBJ2-1,TRBV7-7,CASSPGLANNEQFF,TGTGCTAGCAGCCCTGGACTAGCGAACAATGAGCAGTTCTTC
TRBD1,NA,TRBJ2-6,TRBV28,CASRRTGTSGANVLTF,TGTGCCAGCAGGCGGACAGGGACCTCTGGGGCCAACGTCCTGACTTTC
NA,NA,TRBJ2-3,TRBV27,CASSITGVGSDTQYF,TGTGCCAGCAGTATTACGGGAGTTGGGTCAGATACGCAGTATTTT
TRBD2,NA,TRBJ2-1,TRBV30,CAWSGGEGYNEQFF,TGTGCCTGGAGTGGGGGGGAGGGATACAATGAGCAGTTCTTC
NA,once,TRBJ1-4,TRBV15,CATSRRQGTTNEKLFF,TGTGCCACCAGCAGAAGGCAGGGGACGACTAATGAAAAACTGTTTTTT
NA,NA,TRBJ1-2,TRBV28,CASRTGGNYGYTF,TGTGCCAGCAGAACGGGGGGCAACTATGGCTACACCTTC
NA,NA,TRBJ2-2,TRBV28,CASSSGPLDTGELFF,TGTGCCAGCAGTTCTGGGCCGCTGGACACCGGGGAGCTGTTTTTT
TRBD1,NA,TRBJ1-2,TRBV5-4,CASGRQGAGGYTF,TGTGCCAGCGGCCGACAGGGGGCTGGCGGCTACACCTTC
NA,NA,TRBJ1-1,TRBV27,CASSLQGKGLTEAFF,TGTGCCAGCAGTTTACAGGGGAAGGGGCTAACTGAAGCTTTCTTT
NA,NA,TRBJ1-1,TRBV19,CASSVDLIRGLNTEAFF,TGTGCCAGTAGCGTAGACCTGATTCGAGGGTTGAACACTGAAGCTTTCTTT
TRBD2,once,TRBJ2-7,TRBV19,CASSRSGGLNYEQYF,TGTGCCAGTAGCAGGTCGGGGGGGCTAAACTACGAGCAGTACTTC
NA,few,TRBJ1-2,TRBV14,CASSQGRINYGYTF,TGTGCCAGCAGCCAAGGCAGGATTAACTATGGCTACACCTTC
NA,NA,TRBJ2-7,TRBV19,CASSIQGRHEQYF,TGTGCCAGTAGTATACAGGGGCGCCACGAGCAGTACTTC
TRBD1,NA,TRBJ1-5,TRBV19,CASTLDRVGNQPQHF,TGTGCCAGTACCCTCGACAGGGTCGGTAATCAGCCCCAGCATTTT
NA,NA,TRBJ1-1,TRBV2,CASAYEGGTEAFF,TGTGCCAGCGCCTACGAAGGGGGCACTGAAGCTTTCTTT
NA,NA,TRBJ1-2,TRBV25-1,CASSRTLDYGYTF,TGTGCCAGCAGTCGGACACTTGACTATGGCTACACCTTC
NA,NA,TRBJ1-3,TRBV18,CASSPRRDRSSGNTIYF,TGTGCCAGCTCACCGCGCCGAGACAGGAGCTCTGGAAACACCATATATTTT
NA,once,TRBJ1-1,TRBV28,CASSHEPGGINTEAFF,TGTGCCAGCAGCCATGAGCCCGGGGGGATTAACACTGAAGCTTTCTTT
TRBD1,NA,TRBJ2-7,TRBV6-5,CASSLDRGRYEQYF,TGTGCCAGCAGTCTGGACAGGGGGAGATACGAGCAGTACTTC